The rows below give T cell receptor beta chains drawn from one sample of a study of human T cells and chemical hapten exposure. TCRdb analysed the RACE reads with MiXCR anew, one entry per CDR3 protein. The sample consists of 75,000 to 100,000 distinct CDR3 sequences, under 12% of them appearing once. The input for sequencing was whole blood, taken in connection with sensitization to the hapten diphenylcyclopropenone (DPC). Source of these receptors: a middle-aged man with alopecia areata. Some clones in this sample may be carry-over from other donors' samples. Each CDR3 is given with its conserved first and last residue. Each record gives: CDR3 DNA, CDR3 protein, D gene, clone size, J gene, V gene. A D gene is named only where the DNA matches it firmly. Clone size is not always given. Where it is, it says once, few, many or a class for expanded clones.

cdr3_nt: TGTGCCAGCAGTTACACGAGGACCTCCTACGAGCAGTACTTC
cdr3_aa: CASSYTRTSYEQYF
d_call: NA
clone_size: NA
j_call: TRBJ2-7
v_call: TRBV6-6

cdr3_nt: TGTGCCAGCAGTTACTCGTTCGAGAACACTGAAGCTTTCTTT
cdr3_aa: CASSYSFENTEAFF
d_call: NA
clone_size: NA
j_call: TRBJ1-1
v_call: TRBV6-6

cdr3_nt: TGTGCCAGCTCACCACCGACAGGGGGCACAGATACGCAGTATTTT
cdr3_aa: CASSPPTGGTDTQYF
d_call: TRBD1
clone_size: NA
j_call: TRBJ2-3
v_call: TRBV18

cdr3_nt: TGTGCCAGCAGGCTTACAGGGGTGAGCAATCAGCCCCAGCATTTT
cdr3_aa: CASRLTGVSNQPQHF
d_call: TRBD1
clone_size: NA
j_call: TRBJ1-5
v_call: TRBV6-5

cdr3_nt: TGTGCCAGCAGCCTCGGGACTAGCGCCGGGGAGCTGTTTTTT
cdr3_aa: CASSLGTSAGELFF
d_call: TRBD2
clone_size: NA
j_call: TRBJ2-2
v_call: TRBV3-1

cdr3_nt: TGTGCCAGCAGCCCAACGACGGGGTCTGTTAGTAACAATGAGCAGTTCTTC
cdr3_aa: CASSPTTGSVSNNEQFF
d_call: NA
clone_size: few
j_call: TRBJ2-1
v_call: TRBV11-2

cdr3_nt: TGTGCCAGCAGTTATTGGACTGACTCTGAAGCTTTCTTT
cdr3_aa: CASSYWTDSEAFF
d_call: NA
clone_size: many
j_call: TRBJ1-1
v_call: TRBV6-2/TRBV6-3

cdr3_nt: TGCGCCAGCAGCCCGCCGGGAACAACCCAAAACACAGATACGCAGTATTTT
cdr3_aa: CASSPPGTTQNTDTQYF
d_call: NA
clone_size: NA
j_call: TRBJ2-3
v_call: TRBV5-1

cdr3_nt: TGCAGCGCCCTATCAGCGACCGAACAAGAAGGGGCCCAGTACTTC
cdr3_aa: CSALSATEQEGAQYF
d_call: NA
clone_size: NA
j_call: TRBJ2-5
v_call: TRBV29-1

cdr3_nt: TGCAGCGTTGTTTGGGGGTCTGAGACCCAGTACTTC
cdr3_aa: CSVVWGSETQYF
d_call: NA
clone_size: few
j_call: TRBJ2-5
v_call: TRBV29-1

cdr3_nt: TGCAGTGCTCCGAAGGGGACAGGTGATAATTCACCCCTCCACTTT
cdr3_aa: CSAPKGTGDNSPLHF
d_call: TRBD1
clone_size: many
j_call: TRBJ1-6
v_call: TRBV20-1

cdr3_nt: TGTGCCAGCAGCCTACCTACTGGGGGGAGCGTATTTACCCCCTACGAGCAGTACTTC
cdr3_aa: CASSLPTGGSVFTPYEQYF
d_call: NA
clone_size: few
j_call: TRBJ2-7
v_call: TRBV7-2

cdr3_nt: TGCGCCAGCAGCTGGGGAAGCGGGGGTAGAACTAATGAAAAACTGTTTTTT
cdr3_aa: CASSWGSGGRTNEKLFF
d_call: NA
clone_size: many
j_call: TRBJ1-4
v_call: TRBV5-1

cdr3_nt: TGTGCCAGCAGCTGGCCGAGGACCCCAGCTAATTCACCCCTCCACTTT
cdr3_aa: CASSWPRTPANSPLHF
d_call: NA
clone_size: NA
j_call: TRBJ1-6
v_call: TRBV7-2

cdr3_nt: TGTGCCAGCAGCCAATATGACAGGGATGGCTACACCTTC
cdr3_aa: CASSQYDRDGYTF
d_call: TRBD1
clone_size: NA
j_call: TRBJ1-2
v_call: TRBV14

cdr3_nt: TGTGCCGGCAGCCCCCGGACAGGGTTATCAGAGACCCAGTACTTC
cdr3_aa: CAGSPRTGLSETQYF
d_call: TRBD1
clone_size: NA
j_call: TRBJ2-5
v_call: TRBV9

cdr3_nt: TGTGCCAGCTCGAGTATGCGGGACCTCCGGAGAATAGATACGCAGTATTTT
cdr3_aa: CASSSMRDLRRIDTQYF
d_call: NA
clone_size: few
j_call: TRBJ2-3
v_call: TRBV12-3/TRBV12-4

cdr3_nt: TGCAGCGTTGACCAACAAAACACTGAAGCTTTCTTT
cdr3_aa: CSVDQQNTEAFF
d_call: NA
clone_size: few
j_call: TRBJ1-1
v_call: TRBV29-1

cdr3_nt: TGTGCCAGCAGAGGGGGGCAGAACACTGAAGCTTTCTTT
cdr3_aa: CASRGGQNTEAFF
d_call: NA
clone_size: NA
j_call: TRBJ1-1
v_call: TRBV6-6

cdr3_nt: TGCGCCAGCAGCCAAGATCCCCCGGGAGGCCCCGGTGAGCAGTTCTTC
cdr3_aa: CASSQDPPGGPGEQFF
d_call: TRBD2
clone_size: few
j_call: TRBJ2-1
v_call: TRBV4-3

cdr3_nt: TGTGCCAGTAGTATTACGGGGCAACAGCCCCAGCATTTT
cdr3_aa: CASSITGQQPQHF
d_call: NA
clone_size: NA
j_call: TRBJ1-5
v_call: TRBV19

cdr3_nt: TGCAGCGTTGAAGGGGCAGGGAGGGAGACCCAGTACTTC
cdr3_aa: CSVEGAGRETQYF
d_call: NA
clone_size: NA
j_call: TRBJ2-5
v_call: TRBV29-1

cdr3_nt: TGTGCCAGCAGCCAAGATCTTAGGAATGAGCAGTTCTTC
cdr3_aa: CASSQDLRNEQFF
d_call: NA
clone_size: NA
j_call: TRBJ2-1
v_call: TRBV3-1

cdr3_nt: TGTGCCAGCAGTCCACAGGGCGGGGGCAATCAGCCCCAGCATTTT
cdr3_aa: CASSPQGGGNQPQHF
d_call: NA
clone_size: NA
j_call: TRBJ1-5
v_call: TRBV6-2/TRBV6-3

cdr3_nt: TGCAGTGCTAGACCCCAAGAGACCCAGTACTTC
cdr3_aa: CSARPQETQYF
d_call: NA
clone_size: many
j_call: TRBJ2-5
v_call: TRBV20-1

cdr3_nt: TGTGCCAGCTCACCGGGTGGTAACACTCGGGATACGCAGTATTTT
cdr3_aa: CASSPGGNTRDTQYF
d_call: NA
clone_size: NA
j_call: TRBJ2-3
v_call: TRBV18

cdr3_nt: TGCAGCGTTGGGGGACAGTCTGGAAACACCATATATTTT
cdr3_aa: CSVGGQSGNTIYF
d_call: TRBD1
clone_size: many
j_call: TRBJ1-3
v_call: TRBV29-1

cdr3_nt: TGTGCCAGCAGCGCCGACAGGCCCCCTTACAATGAGCAGTTCTTC
cdr3_aa: CASSADRPPYNEQFF
d_call: NA
clone_size: NA
j_call: TRBJ2-1
v_call: TRBV6-2/TRBV6-3

cdr3_nt: TGCAGCGTTGAAGTCGGGCTCGGAGATACGCAGTATTTT
cdr3_aa: CSVEVGLGDTQYF
d_call: NA
clone_size: few
j_call: TRBJ2-3
v_call: TRBV29-1

cdr3_nt: TGTGCCAGCAGCTTATACCCCAGGGGGGGGGCGGCGACAGATACGCAGTATTTT
cdr3_aa: CASSLYPRGGAATDTQYF
d_call: NA
clone_size: NA
j_call: TRBJ2-3
v_call: TRBV7-2

cdr3_nt: TGCAGTGCTAGCGGCGTGGAAGATACGCAGTATTTT
cdr3_aa: CSASGVEDTQYF
d_call: NA
clone_size: many
j_call: TRBJ2-3
v_call: TRBV20-1

cdr3_nt: TGTGCCAGCATTTCCGCCGAGGGGCAGCCCCAGCATTTT
cdr3_aa: CASISAEGQPQHF
d_call: NA
clone_size: NA
j_call: TRBJ1-5
v_call: TRBV6-6

cdr3_nt: TGCAGTGCCGCGCCCGTAGCACGCACAGATACGCAGTATTTT
cdr3_aa: CSAAPVARTDTQYF
d_call: NA
clone_size: few
j_call: TRBJ2-3
v_call: TRBV20-1

cdr3_nt: TGCAGCGTTCTGCACAGATACACAGATACGCAGTATTTT
cdr3_aa: CSVLHRYTDTQYF
d_call: NA
clone_size: once
j_call: TRBJ2-3
v_call: TRBV29-1

cdr3_nt: TGTGCCATCAGTCTTCAGGGGTCCCTCATCACAGATACGCAGTATTTT
cdr3_aa: CAISLQGSLITDTQYF
d_call: NA
clone_size: NA
j_call: TRBJ2-3
v_call: TRBV10-3

cdr3_nt: TGCGCCAGCAGTTCTACCGGGACTAGCGGGATAAATGAGCAGTTCTTC
cdr3_aa: CASSSTGTSGINEQFF
d_call: TRBD2
clone_size: few
j_call: TRBJ2-1
v_call: TRBV5-1

cdr3_nt: TGTGCCAGCAGTTCCTCACAGGGGACAGAGACCCAGTACTTC
cdr3_aa: CASSSSQGTETQYF
d_call: TRBD1
clone_size: few
j_call: TRBJ2-5
v_call: TRBV27

cdr3_nt: TGTGCCAGCAGTTTATTTCAGGGGCCGGGGGGCTACACCTTC
cdr3_aa: CASSLFQGPGGYTF
d_call: NA
clone_size: many
j_call: TRBJ1-2
v_call: TRBV27

cdr3_nt: TGTGCCAGCAGCCAAGCTGAGGGCCTCTCGGAGTTCTTC
cdr3_aa: CASSQAEGLSEFF
d_call: NA
clone_size: NA
j_call: TRBJ2-1
v_call: TRBV14

cdr3_nt: TGCAGTGCTAGAGATGGACTAGTTCCTACCTACGAGCAGTACTTC
cdr3_aa: CSARDGLVPTYEQYF
d_call: TRBD2
clone_size: NA
j_call: TRBJ2-7
v_call: TRBV20-1

cdr3_nt: TGTGCCAGCAGCTACAGGGGGCCGGGCACCGGGGAGCTGTTTTTT
cdr3_aa: CASSYRGPGTGELFF
d_call: TRBD1
clone_size: NA
j_call: TRBJ2-2
v_call: TRBV7-2

cdr3_nt: TGTGCCAGCTCAGCGGGGGTCATGAACACTGAAGCTTTCTTT
cdr3_aa: CASSAGVMNTEAFF
d_call: NA
clone_size: NA
j_call: TRBJ1-1
v_call: TRBV18

cdr3_nt: TGTGCCATCAGTGATGGACAGAAAGAGACCCAGTACTTC
cdr3_aa: CAISDGQKETQYF
d_call: NA
clone_size: NA
j_call: TRBJ2-5
v_call: TRBV10-3

cdr3_nt: TGTGCCAGCACTTTAAGGGGTTACCCCTACGAGCAGTACTTC
cdr3_aa: CASTLRGYPYEQYF
d_call: NA
clone_size: few
j_call: TRBJ2-7
v_call: TRBV27

cdr3_nt: TGTGCCAGCAGCTTAGAGGGCAGGGAGGTGGCCAAAAACATTCAGTACTTC
cdr3_aa: CASSLEGREVAKNIQYF
d_call: NA
clone_size: NA
j_call: TRBJ2-4
v_call: TRBV7-6

cdr3_nt: TGTGCCAGCAGATCCCCCACCGGGAGTTTGGGCGAGCAGTACTTC
cdr3_aa: CASRSPTGSLGEQYF
d_call: NA
clone_size: NA
j_call: TRBJ2-7
v_call: TRBV28

cdr3_nt: TGTGCCATCAGCAATACCGGGACAGGGTCTTCACCCCTCCACTTT
cdr3_aa: CAISNTGTGSSPLHF
d_call: TRBD1
clone_size: few
j_call: TRBJ1-6
v_call: TRBV10-3

cdr3_nt: TGCAGTGCTAGAGATCTGGGGGAAAGGGATGGCTACACCTTC
cdr3_aa: CSARDLGERDGYTF
d_call: NA
clone_size: many
j_call: TRBJ1-2
v_call: TRBV20-1

cdr3_nt: TGCAGTGCTTACCGGGACAGGAACACTGAAGCTTTCTTT
cdr3_aa: CSAYRDRNTEAFF
d_call: TRBD1
clone_size: few
j_call: TRBJ1-1
v_call: TRBV20-1

cdr3_nt: TGTGCCAGCGGGACAGGGGGCAATCAGCCCCAGCATTTT
cdr3_aa: CASGTGGNQPQHF
d_call: TRBD1
clone_size: few
j_call: TRBJ1-5
v_call: TRBV6-5

cdr3_nt: TGTGCTAGCAGCCGGTTACTCTCTAGCGTTGGGGAGACCCAGTACTTC
cdr3_aa: CASSRLLSSVGETQYF
d_call: NA
clone_size: NA
j_call: TRBJ2-5
v_call: TRBV7-7

cdr3_nt: TGTGCCAGCAGCCCTTTCAGAGTCTTTCGCCCAGATACGCAGTATTTT
cdr3_aa: CASSPFRVFRPDTQYF
d_call: NA
clone_size: few
j_call: TRBJ2-3
v_call: TRBV11-2

cdr3_nt: TGCGCCAGCAGCTTGGATGGAAATCAGCCCCAGCATTTT
cdr3_aa: CASSLDGNQPQHF
d_call: NA
clone_size: many
j_call: TRBJ1-5
v_call: TRBV5-1

cdr3_nt: TGTGCCAGCAGCGGTGATCCCAGCTCCGGAAACACCATATATTTT
cdr3_aa: CASSGDPSSGNTIYF
d_call: NA
clone_size: many
j_call: TRBJ1-3
v_call: TRBV21-1

cdr3_nt: TGCAGTGCTAGTGGAGTAAATGCGCCCCAGCATTTT
cdr3_aa: CSASGVNAPQHF
d_call: NA
clone_size: many
j_call: TRBJ1-5
v_call: TRBV20-1